The T cell receptor (beta chain) described here comes from a study of T cell responses to AZD1222 COVID-19 vaccine. Regarding the study as a whole: Unmutated variant regions reportedly attract nearly half of all spike-specific TCRs. The CD4 TCRs associated with vaccination extended across spike and predominated at 160-218 and 743-854. Most donors were white British, females outnumbered males, and clonal diversity was possibly underestimated.

This clone was detected a few times. Its target is unknown. Germline CDR1 MNHEY, CDR2 SVGAGI. The CDR3 extends over 11 amino acids. Sequencing used immunoSEQ multiplex PCR; TCRdb keeps in-frame clones, though not all of them. This table holds 120,000 or so clones, 94% found once. The specimen comprised peripheral blood, sampled 28 days after the second AZD1222 dose. The J gene is TRBJ2-7, the V gene TRBV6-5; no clear D. The origin of this receptor is an adult who received the AZD1222 COVID-19 vaccine. The CDR3 DNA is TGTGCTCTTGAGACCTCCTACGAGCAGTACTTC. Its protein is CALETSYEQYF.